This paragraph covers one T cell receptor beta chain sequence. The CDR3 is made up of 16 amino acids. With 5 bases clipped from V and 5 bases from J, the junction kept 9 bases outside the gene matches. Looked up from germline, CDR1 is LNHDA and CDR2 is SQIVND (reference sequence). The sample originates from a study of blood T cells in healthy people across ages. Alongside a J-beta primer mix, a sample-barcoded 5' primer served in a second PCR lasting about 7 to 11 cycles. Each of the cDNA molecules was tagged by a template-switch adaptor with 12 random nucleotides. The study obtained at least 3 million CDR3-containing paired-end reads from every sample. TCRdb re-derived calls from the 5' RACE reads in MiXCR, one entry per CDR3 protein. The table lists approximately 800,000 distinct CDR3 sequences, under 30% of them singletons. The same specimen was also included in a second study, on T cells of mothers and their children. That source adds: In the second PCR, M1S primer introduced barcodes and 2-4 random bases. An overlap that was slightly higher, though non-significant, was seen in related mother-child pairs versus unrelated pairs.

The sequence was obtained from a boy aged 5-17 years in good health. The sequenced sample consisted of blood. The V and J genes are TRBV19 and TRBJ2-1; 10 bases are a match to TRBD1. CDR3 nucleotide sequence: TGTGCCAGTAGTGTCCTGACAGGGGGCAGTAACAATGAGCAGTTCTTC. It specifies CASSVLTGGSNNEQFF.